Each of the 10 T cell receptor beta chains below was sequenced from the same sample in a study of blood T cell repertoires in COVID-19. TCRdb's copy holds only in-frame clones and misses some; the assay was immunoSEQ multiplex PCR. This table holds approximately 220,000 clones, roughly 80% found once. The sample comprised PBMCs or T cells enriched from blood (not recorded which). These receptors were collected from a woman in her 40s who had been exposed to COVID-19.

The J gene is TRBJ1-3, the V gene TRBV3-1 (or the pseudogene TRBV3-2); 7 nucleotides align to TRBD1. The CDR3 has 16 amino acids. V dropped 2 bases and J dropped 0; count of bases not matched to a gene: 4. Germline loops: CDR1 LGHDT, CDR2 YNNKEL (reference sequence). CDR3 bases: TGTGCCAGCAGCCAATTCGGGACAGCCTCTGGAAACACCATATATTTT. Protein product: CASSQFGTASGNTIYF.

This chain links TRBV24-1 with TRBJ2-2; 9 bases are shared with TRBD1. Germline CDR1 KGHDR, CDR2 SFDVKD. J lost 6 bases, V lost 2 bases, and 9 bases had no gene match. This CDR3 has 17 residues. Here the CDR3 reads CATSDSPGQGIAGELFF. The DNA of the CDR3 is TGTGCCACCAGTGATTCCCCGGGACAGGGTATCGCCGGGGAGCTGTTTTTT.

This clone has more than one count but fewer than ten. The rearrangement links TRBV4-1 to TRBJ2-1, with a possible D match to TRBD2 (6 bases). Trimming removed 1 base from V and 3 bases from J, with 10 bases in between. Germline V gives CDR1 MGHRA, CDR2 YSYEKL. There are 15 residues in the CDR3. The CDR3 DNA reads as TGCGCCAGCAGCCAAGCGGGGGTACGCTACAATGAGCAGTTCTTC. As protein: CASSQAGVRYNEQFF.

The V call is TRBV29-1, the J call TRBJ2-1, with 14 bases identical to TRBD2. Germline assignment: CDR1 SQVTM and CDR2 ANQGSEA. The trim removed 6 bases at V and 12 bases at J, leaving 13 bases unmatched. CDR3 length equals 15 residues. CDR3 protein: CSVSNGLAGGSRQFF. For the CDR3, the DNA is TGCAGCGTCTCGAACGGACTAGCGGGGGGTTCGAGGCAGTTCTTC.

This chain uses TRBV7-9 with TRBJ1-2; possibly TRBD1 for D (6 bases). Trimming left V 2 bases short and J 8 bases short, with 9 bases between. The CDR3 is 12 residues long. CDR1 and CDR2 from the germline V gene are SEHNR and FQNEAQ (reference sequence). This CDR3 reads CASSLLRGGYTF. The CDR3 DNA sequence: TGTGCCAGCAGCTTACTCAGGGGAGGCTACACCTTC.

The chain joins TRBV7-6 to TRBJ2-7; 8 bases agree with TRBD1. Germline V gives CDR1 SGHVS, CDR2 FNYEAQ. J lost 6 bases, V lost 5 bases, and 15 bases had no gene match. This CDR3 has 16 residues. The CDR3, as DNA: TGTGCCAGCAGCCCCCCAACAGGGGGGAAGGGTGGCGAGCAGTACTTC. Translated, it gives CASSPPTGGKGGEQYF.

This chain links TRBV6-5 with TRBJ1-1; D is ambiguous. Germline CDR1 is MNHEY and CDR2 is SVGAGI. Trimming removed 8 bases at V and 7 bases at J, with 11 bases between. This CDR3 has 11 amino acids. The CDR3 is CASEKTYEAFF. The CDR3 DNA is TGTGCCAGCGAAAAAACCTATGAAGCTTTCTTT.

Here the CDR3 reads CASSRGTSGHNEQFF. The CDR3 nucleotides read TGCGCCAGCAGCCGCGGGACTAGCGGGCACAATGAGCAGTTCTTC. V usage is TRBV5-1 and J usage is TRBJ2-1; 12 bases fit TRBD2. V dropped 4 bases and J dropped 5; count of bases not matched to a gene: 4. The CDR3 length is 15 residues. The germline V gene encodes CDR1 SGHRS and CDR2 YFSETQ.

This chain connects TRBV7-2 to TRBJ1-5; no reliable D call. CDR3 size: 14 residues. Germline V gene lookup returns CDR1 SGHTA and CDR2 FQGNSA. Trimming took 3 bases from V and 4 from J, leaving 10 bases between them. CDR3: CASSFPGKNQPQHF. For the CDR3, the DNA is TGTGCCAGCAGCTTCCCAGGCAAGAATCAGCCCCAGCATTTT.

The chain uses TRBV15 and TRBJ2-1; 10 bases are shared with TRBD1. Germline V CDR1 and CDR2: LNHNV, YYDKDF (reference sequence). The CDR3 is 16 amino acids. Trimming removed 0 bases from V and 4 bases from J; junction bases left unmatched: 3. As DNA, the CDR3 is TGTGCCACCAGCAGAGATCGGGACAGGGGTTACAATGAGCAGTTCTTC. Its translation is CATSRDRDRGYNEQFF.